The sample holds many counts of the clone carrying this TCR beta chain. What it recognizes is unknown. The team produced cDNA through 5'RACE using 10-nucleotide random UMIs. Each sequencing run yielded over 170 million TCR-beta sequences from 15-18 subjects. TCRdb itself ran the 5' RACE reads through MiXCR, one entry per CDR3 protein. The data contain tens of thousands of distinct CDR3 sequences, 4.5% to 5.5% of them singletons. The sample comes from a study of neurological immune-mediated disorders. Per germline, CDR1 MNHNS and CDR2 SASEGT. V lost 1 base and J lost 2, with 9 bases in between. The CDR3 spans 15 residues. Findings and caveats of the study: One related-CDR3 cluster, found by phylogenetic grouping, held repertoires of 18 of 34 multiple sclerosis patients and is a possible signature.

The sequenced sample was PBMCs. The receptor was derived from a woman between 50 and 59 years old with multiple sclerosis. The chain links TRBV6-1 to TRBJ1-5; tentatively, D is TRBD1 (5 bases). Written as DNA, the CDR3 is TGTGCCAGCAGTGAAGAATCAGGGCGCAATCAGCCCCAGCATTTT. This encodes CASSEESGRNQPQHF.